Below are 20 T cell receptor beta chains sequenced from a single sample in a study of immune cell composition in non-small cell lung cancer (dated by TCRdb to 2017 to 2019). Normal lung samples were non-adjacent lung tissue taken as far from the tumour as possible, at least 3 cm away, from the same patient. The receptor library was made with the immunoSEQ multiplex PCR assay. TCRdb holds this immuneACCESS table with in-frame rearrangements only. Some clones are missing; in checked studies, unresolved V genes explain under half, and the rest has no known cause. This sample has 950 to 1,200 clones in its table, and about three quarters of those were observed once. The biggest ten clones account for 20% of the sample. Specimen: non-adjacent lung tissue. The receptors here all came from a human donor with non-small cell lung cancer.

CDR3 sequence: CASSLAPGGHTEAFF. The CDR3 bases are TGCGCCAGCAGCTTGGCCCCGGGTGGTCACACTGAAGCTTTCTTT. The rearrangement links TRBV5-1 to TRBJ1-1, with D hard to call. Germline V gene data show CDR1 as SGHRS and CDR2 as YFSETQ. This CDR3 is 15 amino acids long. Trimming took off 0 bases at V and 3 bases at J, with 12 bases between the two ends.

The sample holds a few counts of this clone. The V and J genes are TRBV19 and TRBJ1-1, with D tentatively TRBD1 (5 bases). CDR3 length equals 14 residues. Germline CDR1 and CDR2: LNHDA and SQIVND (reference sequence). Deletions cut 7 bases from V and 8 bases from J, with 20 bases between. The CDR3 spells CASTIWGLNAEAFF. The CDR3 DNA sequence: TGTGCCAGTACCATATGGGGGTTGAACGCCGAAGCTTTCTTT.

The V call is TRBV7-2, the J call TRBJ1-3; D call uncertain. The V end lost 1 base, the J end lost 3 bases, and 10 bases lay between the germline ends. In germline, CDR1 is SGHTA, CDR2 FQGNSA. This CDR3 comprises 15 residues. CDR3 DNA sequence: TGTGCCAGCAGCTTAGATCTAGATATTGGAAACACCATATATTTT. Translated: CASSLDLDIGNTIYF.

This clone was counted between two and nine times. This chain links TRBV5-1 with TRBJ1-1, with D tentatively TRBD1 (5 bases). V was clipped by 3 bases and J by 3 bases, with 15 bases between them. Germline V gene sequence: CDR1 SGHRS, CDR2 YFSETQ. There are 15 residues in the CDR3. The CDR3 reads CASSSAGTPDTEAFF. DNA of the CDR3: TGCGCCAGCAGCTCCGCCGGGACTCCGGACACTGAAGCTTTCTTT. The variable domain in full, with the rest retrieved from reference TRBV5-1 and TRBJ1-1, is KAGVTQTPRYLIKTRGQQVTLSCSPISGHRSVSWYQQTPGQGLQFLFEYFSETQRNKGNFPGRFSGRQFSNSRSEMNVSTLELGDSALYLCASSSAGTPDTEAFFGQGTRLTVV.

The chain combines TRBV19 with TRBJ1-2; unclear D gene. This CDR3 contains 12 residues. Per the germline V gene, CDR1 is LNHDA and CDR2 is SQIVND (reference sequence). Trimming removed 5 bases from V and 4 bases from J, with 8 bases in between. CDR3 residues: CASSPGIYGYTF. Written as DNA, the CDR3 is TGTGCCAGTAGTCCGGGAATCTATGGCTACACCTTC.

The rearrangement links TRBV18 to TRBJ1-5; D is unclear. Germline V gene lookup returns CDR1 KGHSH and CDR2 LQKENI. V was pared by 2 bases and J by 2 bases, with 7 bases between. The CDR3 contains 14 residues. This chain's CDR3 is CASSPIGGNQPQHF. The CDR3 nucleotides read TGTGCCAGCTCACCAATCGGTGGCAATCAGCCCCAGCATTTT.

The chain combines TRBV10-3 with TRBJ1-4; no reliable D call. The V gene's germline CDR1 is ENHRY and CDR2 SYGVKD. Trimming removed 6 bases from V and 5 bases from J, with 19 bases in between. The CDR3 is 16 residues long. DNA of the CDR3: TGTGCCATCAGCCCCGACCTGGAGCTTGGAAATGAAAAACTGTTTTTT. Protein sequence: CAISPDLELGNEKLFF.

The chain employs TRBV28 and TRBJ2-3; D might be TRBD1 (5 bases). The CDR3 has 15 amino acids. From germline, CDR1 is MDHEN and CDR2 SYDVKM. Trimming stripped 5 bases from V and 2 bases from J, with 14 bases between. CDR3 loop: CASSPPSGLTDTQYF. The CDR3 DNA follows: TGTGCCAGCAGTCCCCCATCAGGGCTCACAGATACGCAGTATTTT.

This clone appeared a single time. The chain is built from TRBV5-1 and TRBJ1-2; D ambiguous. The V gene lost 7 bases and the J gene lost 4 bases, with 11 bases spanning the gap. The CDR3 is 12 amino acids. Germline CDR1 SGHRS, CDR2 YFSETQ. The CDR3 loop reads CASGGEGYGYTF. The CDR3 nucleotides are TGCGCCAGCGGCGGGGAGGGCTATGGCTACACCTTC.

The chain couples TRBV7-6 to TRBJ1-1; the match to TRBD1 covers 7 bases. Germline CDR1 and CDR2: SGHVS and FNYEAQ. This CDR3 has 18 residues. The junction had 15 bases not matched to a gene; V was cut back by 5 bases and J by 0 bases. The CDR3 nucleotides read TGTGCCAGCAGCCCCTGGGCAGGGGGGAAGGTGATGAACACTGAAGCTTTCTTT. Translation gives CASSPWAGGKVMNTEAFF.

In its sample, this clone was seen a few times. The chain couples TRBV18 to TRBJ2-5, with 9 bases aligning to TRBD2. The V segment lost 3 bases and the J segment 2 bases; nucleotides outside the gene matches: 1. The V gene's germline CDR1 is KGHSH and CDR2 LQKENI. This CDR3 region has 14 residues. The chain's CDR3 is CASSPGLAQETQYF. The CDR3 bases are TGTGCCAGCTCACCGGGACTAGCTCAAGAGACCCAGTACTTC.

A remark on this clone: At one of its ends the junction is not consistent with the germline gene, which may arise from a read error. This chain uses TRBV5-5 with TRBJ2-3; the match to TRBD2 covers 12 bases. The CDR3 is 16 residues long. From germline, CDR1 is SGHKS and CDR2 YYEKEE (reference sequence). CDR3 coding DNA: TGTGCCAACAGCTTGGAACTAGCGGGGGGCCGGGATACGCAGTATTTT. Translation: CANSLELAGGRDTQYF.

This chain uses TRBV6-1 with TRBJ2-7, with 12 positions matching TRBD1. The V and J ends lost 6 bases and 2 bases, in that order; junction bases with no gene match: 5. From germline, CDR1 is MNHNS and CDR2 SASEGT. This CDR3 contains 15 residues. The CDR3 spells CASSGTGGRPYEQYF. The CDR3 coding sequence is TGTGCCAGCAGCGGGACAGGGGGCCGGCCCTACGAGCAGTACTTC.

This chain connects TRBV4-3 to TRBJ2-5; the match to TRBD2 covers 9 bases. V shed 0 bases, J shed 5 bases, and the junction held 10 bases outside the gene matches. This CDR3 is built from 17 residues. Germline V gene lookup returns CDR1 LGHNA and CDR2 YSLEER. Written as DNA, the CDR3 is TGCGCCAGCAGCCAAGATCACCGCGGGGGGGCAGGTGAGACCCAGTACTTC. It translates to CASSQDHRGGAGETQYF.

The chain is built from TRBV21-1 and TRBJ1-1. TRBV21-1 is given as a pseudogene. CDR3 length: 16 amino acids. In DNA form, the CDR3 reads TGTGCCAGCAGAACTCTAGTATACACAATTCGCACTGAAGCTTTCTTT. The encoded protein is CASRTLVYTIRTEAFF.

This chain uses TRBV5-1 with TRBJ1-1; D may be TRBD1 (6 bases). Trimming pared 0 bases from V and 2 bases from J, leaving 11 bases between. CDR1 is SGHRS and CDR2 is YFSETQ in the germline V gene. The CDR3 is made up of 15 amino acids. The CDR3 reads CASSLAAGHNTEAFF. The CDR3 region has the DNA TGCGCCAGCAGCTTGGCGGCGGGACATAACACTGAAGCTTTCTTT.

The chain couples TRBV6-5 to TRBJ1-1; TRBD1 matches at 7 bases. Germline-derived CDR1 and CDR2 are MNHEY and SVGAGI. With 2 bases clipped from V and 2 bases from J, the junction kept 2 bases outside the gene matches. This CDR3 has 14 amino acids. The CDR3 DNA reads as TGTGCCAGCAGTTACGGGACAGTAAACACTGAAGCTTTCTTT. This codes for CASSYGTVNTEAFF.

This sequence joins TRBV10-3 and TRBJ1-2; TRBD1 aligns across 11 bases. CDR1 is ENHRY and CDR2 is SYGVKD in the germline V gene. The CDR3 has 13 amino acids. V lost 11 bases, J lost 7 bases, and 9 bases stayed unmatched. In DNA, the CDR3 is TGTGCCTCCTGGACAGGGGGCGGGAGTGGCTACACCTTC. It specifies CASWTGGGSGYTF.

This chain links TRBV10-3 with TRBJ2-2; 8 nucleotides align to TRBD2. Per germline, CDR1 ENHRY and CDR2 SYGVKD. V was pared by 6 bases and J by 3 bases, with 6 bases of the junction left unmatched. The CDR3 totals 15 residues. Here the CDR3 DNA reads TGTGCCATCAGGGATAGCGGGGCGGACACCGGGGAGCTGTTTTTT. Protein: CAIRDSGADTGELFF.

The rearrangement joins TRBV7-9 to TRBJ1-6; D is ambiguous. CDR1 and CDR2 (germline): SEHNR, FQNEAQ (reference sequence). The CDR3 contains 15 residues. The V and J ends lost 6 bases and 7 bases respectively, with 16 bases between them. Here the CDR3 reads CASSPSTPGNSPLHF. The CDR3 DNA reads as TGTGCCAGCAGTCCCAGTACTCCGGGAAATTCACCCCTCCACTTT.